These 2 T cell receptor beta chains were sequenced from one sample in a study of T-cell reconstitution after alpha-beta-depleted transplantation in children. During its preparation, the TCRbeta library received unique molecular identifiers. TCRdb re-called the PCR reads through MiXCR, storing one row per CDR3 protein. The repertoire holds 65,000 to 85,000 distinct CDR3 sequences, with roughly a tenth as singletons. Sequenced material: PBMCs, taken before TCRalphabeta/CD19-depleted stem cell transplant. Source of these receptors: a boy between 10 and 17 years old with acute myeloid leukemia, due to receive a stem cell transplant.

The V call is TRBV29-1, the J call TRBJ2-1, with 7 bases lining up with TRBD2. Germline V gene lookup returns CDR1 SQVTM and CDR2 ANQGSEA. Losses at the gene ends were 3 bases for V and 3 bases for J; bases not matched to a gene: 8. The CDR3 sequence is 15 residues long. The CDR3 coding sequence is TGCAGCGTTGAGGGAGCGGGAAACGTCTACAATGAGCAGTTCTTC. Translation: CSVEGAGNVYNEQFF.

This clonotype showed up many times. The chain joins TRBV28 to TRBJ2-1; D tentatively reads TRBD1 or TRBD2 (6 bases each). Germline V gene sequence: CDR1 MDHEN, CDR2 SYDVKM. Trimming removed 3 bases from V and 2 bases from J, with 11 bases in between. This CDR3 comprises 15 residues. Written as DNA, the CDR3 is TGTGCCAGCAGTTTGGAGGGACACCCCTACAATGAGCAGTTCTTC. Amino acids: CASSLEGHPYNEQFF.